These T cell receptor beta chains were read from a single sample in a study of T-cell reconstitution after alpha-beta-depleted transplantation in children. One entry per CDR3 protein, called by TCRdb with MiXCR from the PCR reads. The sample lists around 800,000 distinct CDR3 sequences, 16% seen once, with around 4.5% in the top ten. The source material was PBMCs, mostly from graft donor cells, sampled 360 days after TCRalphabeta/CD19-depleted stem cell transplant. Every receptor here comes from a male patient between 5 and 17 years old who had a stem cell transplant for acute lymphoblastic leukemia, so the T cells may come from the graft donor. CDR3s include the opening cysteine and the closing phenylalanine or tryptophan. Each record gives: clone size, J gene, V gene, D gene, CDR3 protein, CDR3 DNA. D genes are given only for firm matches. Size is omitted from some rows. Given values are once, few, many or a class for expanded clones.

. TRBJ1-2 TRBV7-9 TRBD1 CASSLLWTGGENYGYTF TGTGCCAGCAGCTTATTATGGACAGGGGGCGAAAACTATGGCTACACCTTC
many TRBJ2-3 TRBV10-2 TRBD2 CASRAGGPQDTQYF TGCGCCAGCAGAGCGGGAGGGCCGCAAGATACGCAGTATTTT
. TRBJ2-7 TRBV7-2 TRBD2 CASSLGGTTNYEQYF TGTGCCAGCAGCTTAGGCGGGACTACAAATTACGAGCAGTACTTC
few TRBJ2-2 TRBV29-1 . CSTQQGSGTGELFF TGCAGCACCCAACAGGGTAGTGGAACCGGGGAGCTGTTTTTT
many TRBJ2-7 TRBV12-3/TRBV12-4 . CASSAHYEQYF TGTGCCAGCAGCGCGCATTACGAGCAGTACTTC
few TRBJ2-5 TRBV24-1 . CATSELPGKDETQYF TGTGCCACCAGTGAGCTACCGGGAAAGGATGAGACCCAGTACTTC
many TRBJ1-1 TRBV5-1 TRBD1 CASSYQTGGNTEAFF TGCGCCAGCAGCTACCAGACAGGGGGTAACACTGAAGCTTTCTTT
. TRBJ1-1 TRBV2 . CASSLRTAANTEAFF TGTGCCAGCAGTTTGCGGACAGCCGCGAACACTGAAGCTTTCTTT
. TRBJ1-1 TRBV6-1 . CASSTIQGPEAFF TGTGCCAGCAGTACGATTCAGGGACCTGAAGCTTTCTTT
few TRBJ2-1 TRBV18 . CASSPPGTNNEQFF TGTGCCAGCTCACCACCGGGAACCAACAATGAGCAGTTCTTC
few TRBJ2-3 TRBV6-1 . CASRMDSTDTQYF TGTGCCAGCAGGATGGACAGCACAGATACGCAGTATTTT
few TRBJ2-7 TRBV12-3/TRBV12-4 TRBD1 CASSRLGEGGAEQYF TGTGCCAGCAGTCGATTGGGGGAAGGGGGCGCGGAGCAGTACTTC
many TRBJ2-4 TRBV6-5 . CASSYSSGAAKNIQYF TGTGCCAGCAGTTACTCGTCCGGGGCAGCCAAAAACATTCAGTACTTC
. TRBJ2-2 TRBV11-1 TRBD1 CASSPRPGTATNTGELFF TGTGCCAGCAGCCCGAGGCCCGGGACAGCGACGAACACCGGGGAGCTGTTTTTT
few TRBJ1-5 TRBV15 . CATSRDLSDGMGGSQPQHF TGTGCCACCAGCAGAGATTTGTCGGACGGGATGGGGGGCAGTCAGCCCCAGCATTTT
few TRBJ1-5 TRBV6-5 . CASSYGGGGVGHSNQPQHF TGTGCCAGCAGTTATGGTGGGGGAGGAGTGGGGCATAGCAATCAGCCCCAGCATTTT
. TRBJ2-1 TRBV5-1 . CASSYLATGSITEQFF TGCGCCAGCAGCTACCTAGCGACAGGGAGCATCACTGAGCAGTTCTTC
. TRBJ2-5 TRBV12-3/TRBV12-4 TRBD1 CASKVTGLETQYF TGTGCCAGCAAAGTGACAGGGCTGGAGACCCAGTACTTC
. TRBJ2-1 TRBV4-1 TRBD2 CASSRPTSGNNEQFF TGCGCCAGCAGCCGGCCGACTAGCGGGAACAATGAGCAGTTCTTC
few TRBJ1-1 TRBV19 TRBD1 CASSISGTGRAEAFF TGTGCCAGTAGTATCTCCGGGACAGGCAGGGCTGAAGCTTTCTTT
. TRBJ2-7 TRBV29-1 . CSVEDTGSSYEQYF TGCAGCGTTGAAGATACAGGGAGCTCCTACGAGCAGTACTTC
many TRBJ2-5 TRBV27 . CASSWSWDTETQYF TGTGCCAGCAGTTGGTCTTGGGACACGGAGACCCAGTACTTC
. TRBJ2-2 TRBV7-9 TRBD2 CASSFGLAYTGELFF TGTGCCAGCAGCTTTGGACTAGCGTACACCGGGGAGCTGTTTTTT
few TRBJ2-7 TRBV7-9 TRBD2 CASSLARTSGTVYEQYF TGTGCCAGCAGCTTAGCGCGTACTAGCGGGACCGTCTACGAGCAGTACTTC
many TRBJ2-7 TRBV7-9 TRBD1 CASSNRQGPHEQYF TGTGCCAGCAGCAATAGACAGGGTCCACACGAGCAGTACTTC
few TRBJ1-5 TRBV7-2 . CASSEQVQPQHF TGTGCCAGCAGCGAACAAGTGCAGCCCCAGCATTTT
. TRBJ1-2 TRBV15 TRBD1 CATSRDWDRNYGYTF TGTGCCACCAGCAGAGATTGGGACAGAAACTATGGCTACACCTTC
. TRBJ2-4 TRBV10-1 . CASSERDSEDGSKNIQYF TGCGCCAGCAGTGAGAGGGATTCGGAGGATGGGAGCAAAAACATTCAGTACTTC
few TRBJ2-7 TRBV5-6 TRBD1 CASSHDRGVLSYEQYF TGTGCCAGCAGCCACGACAGGGGGGTCCTCTCCTACGAGCAGTACTTC
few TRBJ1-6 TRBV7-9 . CASSLVLYREDSPLHF TGTGCCAGCAGCCTCGTACTGTACAGGGAGGATTCACCCCTCCACTTT
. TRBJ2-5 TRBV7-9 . CASSAHRDETQYF TGTGCCAGCAGCGCACACAGGGATGAGACCCAGTACTTC
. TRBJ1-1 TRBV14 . CASSPRVASILNTEAFF TGTGCCAGCAGCCCCCGGGTCGCCTCGATTTTGAACACTGAAGCTTTCTTT
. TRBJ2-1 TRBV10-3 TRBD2 CAISGLAGAGEQFF TGTGCCATCAGTGGACTAGCGGGAGCTGGTGAGCAGTTCTTC
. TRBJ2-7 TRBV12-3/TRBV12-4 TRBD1 CASSYPGQKSSYEQYF TGTGCCAGCAGTTATCCGGGACAGAAAAGTTCCTACGAGCAGTACTTC
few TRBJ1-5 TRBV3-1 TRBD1 CASSNRGQGLQPQHF TGTGCCAGCAGCAACCGAGGACAGGGGCTTCAGCCCCAGCATTTT
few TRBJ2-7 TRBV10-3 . CAIRGQGQLLSYEQYF TGTGCCATCAGGGGGCAGGGGCAGCTACTCTCCTACGAGCAGTACTTC
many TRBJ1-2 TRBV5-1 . CASSLVGGLNYGYTF TGCGCCAGCAGCTTGGTCGGCGGACTGAACTATGGCTACACCTTC
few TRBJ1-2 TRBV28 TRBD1 CASSLGQGEGYTF TGTGCCAGCAGTTTAGGACAGGGGGAGGGCTACACCTTC
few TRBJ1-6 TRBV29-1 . CSVGRQPNSPLHF TGCAGCGTAGGTAGACAGCCTAATTCACCCCTCCACTTT
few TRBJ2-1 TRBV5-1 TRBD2 CASSSHGGEQSEQFF TGCGCCAGCAGCTCGCATGGGGGGGAACAATCGGAGCAGTTCTTC
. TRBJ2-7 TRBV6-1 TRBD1 CASSRTGRKSGSYEQYF TGTGCCAGCAGTCGGACAGGGCGGAAATCAGGGTCCTACGAGCAGTACTTC
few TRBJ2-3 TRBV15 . CATSRLPRENTQYF TGTGCCACCAGCAGACTACCCAGAGAAAATACGCAGTATTTT
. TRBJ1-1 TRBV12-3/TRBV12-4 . CANGRDTGTEAFF TGTGCCAACGGCCGGGACACAGGGACTGAAGCTTTCTTT
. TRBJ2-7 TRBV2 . CASSIDSNEQYF TGTGCCAGCAGTATTGACAGCAACGAGCAGTACTTC
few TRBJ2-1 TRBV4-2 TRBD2 CASSQGWGGGSTYNEQFF TGTGCCAGCAGCCAAGGGTGGGGCGGGGGGTCGACCTACAATGAGCAGTTCTTC
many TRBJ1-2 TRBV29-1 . CSVDRANYGYTF TGCAGCGTTGACAGGGCTAACTATGGCTACACCTTC
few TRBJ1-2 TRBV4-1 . CASSQIPGGYTF TGCGCCAGCAGCCAAATACCGGGTGGCTACACCTTC
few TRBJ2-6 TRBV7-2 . CASSLGRHSGANVLTF TGTGCCAGCAGCTTAGGACGGCACTCTGGGGCCAACGTCCTGACTTTC
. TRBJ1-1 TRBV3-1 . CASSLQGSAAEAFF TGTGCCAGCAGCTTACAGGGATCAGCGGCTGAAGCTTTCTTT
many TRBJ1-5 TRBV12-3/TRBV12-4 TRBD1 CASSRQGHQPQHF TGTGCCAGCAGCCGACAGGGTCATCAGCCCCAGCATTTT
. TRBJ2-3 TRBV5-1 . CASSFFGSTDTQYF TGCGCCAGCAGCTTTTTCGGCAGCACAGATACGCAGTATTTT
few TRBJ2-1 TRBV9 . CASSQPPSGRYNEQFF TGTGCCAGCAGCCAGCCCCCTTCGGGAAGGTACAATGAGCAGTTCTTC
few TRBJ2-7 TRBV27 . CASSLSPARRDEQYF TGTGCCAGCAGTTTATCTCCGGCCAGAAGGGACGAGCAGTACTTC
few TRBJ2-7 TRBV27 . CASSFSELSYEQYF TGTGCCAGCAGTTTCTCGGAGTTATCCTACGAGCAGTACTTC
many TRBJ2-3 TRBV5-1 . CASSLLEPNTDTQYF TGCGCCAGCAGCCTCCTTGAACCCAACACAGATACGCAGTATTTT
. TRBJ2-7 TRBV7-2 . CASSLSGGDYEQYF TGTGCCAGCAGCTTGTCAGGGGGGGACTACGAGCAGTACTTC
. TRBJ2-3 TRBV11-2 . CASSFRTGRLDTQYF TGTGCCAGCAGCTTCCGAACAGGGAGGTTAGATACGCAGTATTTT
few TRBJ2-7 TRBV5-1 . CASSQRGGRYEQYF TGCGCCAGCAGCCAGCGAGGGGGGCGCTACGAGCAGTACTTC
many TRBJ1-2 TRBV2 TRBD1 CAGYGQGDGYTF TGTGCCGGCTACGGACAGGGGGATGGCTACACCTTC